This T cell receptor beta chain comes out of a study of blood T cell repertoires in COVID-19. As for the study in general: The cDNA or gDNA used as material had been derived from T cells, B-cell-depleted T cells, or PBMCs.

Germline V gene lookup returns CDR1 MNHNS and CDR2 SASEGT. The V gene end was trimmed by 0 bases and the J gene end by 0 bases; junction bases not matched to a gene: 4. The CDR3 spans 17 residues. As originally analysed: It was from reference gene primer amplification that nucleated cell counts were estimated. The repertoire was sequenced with immunoSEQ multiplex PCR; TCRdb's copy has only in-frame clones and lacks some. That table furnishes V, J and clone size, whereas the DNA furnished D and trimming. Found here are about 190,000 clones, 88% of them singletons; the top ten hold around 1.5%. Material: peripheral blood. The V and J genes are TRBV6-1 and TRBJ2-1; 8 bases fit TRBD2. The origin of this receptor is a man in his late teens or twenties with active or convalescent COVID-19. CDR3 DNA: TGTGCCAGCAGTGAAGCGGGACTAGTTGCCTCCTACAATGAGCAGTTCTTC. Residues: CASSEAGLVASYNEQFF.